Sequencing of this T cell receptor (beta chain) was carried out in a study of blood T cell repertoires in COVID-19. Looking at the study overall: Collection of acute and convalescent COVID-19 samples took place in the United States, Italy and Spain. Sample material is recorded as cDNA or gDNA derived from T cells, B-cell-depleted T cells, or PBMCs.

Original analysis: Estimates of nucleated cell counts were drawn from the amplification of reference gene primers. Measured with immunoSEQ multiplex PCR; TCRdb has only the in-frame clones, and not every one. V and J calls and clone size follow that table, whereas D and trimming were derived from the DNA. Here the sample spans approximately 15,000 clones, 84% being singletons. Germline assignment: CDR1 LGHDT and CDR2 YNNKEL (reference sequence). CDR3 length equals 13 residues. Trimming cost V 10 bases and J 7 bases; bases outside gene matches: 9. The chain uses TRBV3-1 (or the pseudogene TRBV3-2) and TRBJ2-1, with 8 bases identical to TRBD2. Input material: peripheral blood. The clonotype comes from a man aged 50 to 59 with active COVID-19. The CDR3 loop reads CATMDGLANEQFF. As DNA, the CDR3 is TGTGCCACCATGGACGGACTAGCTAATGAGCAGTTCTTC.